This T cell receptor (beta chain) was sequenced during a study of patients and donors after allogeneic stem cell transplantation. This clonotype was recorded many times. Germline trimming cut 6 bases from V and 6 bases from J; bases unmatched to any gene: 2. This CDR3 is 13 amino acids long. The V gene's germline CDR1 is SGHTA and CDR2 FQGTGA. MiXCR, applied by TCRdb to the RT-PCR reads, yields one record per CDR3 protein. This sample has 900,000 to 1,000,000 distinct CDR3 sequences, with around 17% found just once. V is TRBV7-3 and J is TRBJ1-5, with 10 nucleotides matching TRBD1. The clonotype originates from a human donor who was either an allogeneic HSCT recipient or a stem cell or donor lymphocyte infusion donor (not recorded which). It is not recorded whose cells these are; they may come from a transplant donor. Material for sequencing was blood, either unsorted or a sorted T cell fraction (not recorded which). For the CDR3, the DNA is TGTGCCAGCAGTCGGGACAGGGGTCAGCCCCAGCATTTT. Protein: CASSRDRGQPQHF.